The 15 T cell receptor beta chains below all came from one sample that was sequenced in a study of blood T cell repertoires in COVID-19. Profiled with immunoSEQ multiplex PCR; TCRdb holds only in-frame clones, not every one. The sample consists of about 360,000 clones, 85% to 90% of them appearing once. Material for sequencing was peripheral blood. The receptors derive from a human donor in a cohort sampled during active COVID-19.

The rearrangement uses TRBV3-1 (or the pseudogene TRBV3-2) and TRBJ1-6; 12 bases match TRBD1. The CDR3 contains 18 residues. V was pared by 6 bases and J by 0 bases, with 6 bases of the junction left unmatched. The germline CDR1 and CDR2 sequences are LGHDT and YNNKEL (reference sequence). This CDR3 reads CASRPGQGAFSYNSPLHF. For the CDR3, the DNA is TGTGCCAGCAGACCGGGACAGGGGGCGTTCTCCTATAATTCACCCCTCCACTTT.

V usage is TRBV6-5 and J usage is TRBJ2-3, with TRBD2 as a possible D gene (6 bases). Germline CDR1 is MNHEY and CDR2 is SVGAGI. The V end lost 7 bases, the J end lost 5 bases, and 16 bases lay between the germline ends. The CDR3 spans 14 residues. CDR3 DNA sequence: TGTGCCAGCAACACAGCCGGGGGACTAGATACGCAGTATTTT. Translated, it gives CASNTAGGLDTQYF.

V usage is TRBV30 and J usage is TRBJ1-2; no clear D. The CDR3 runs 13 residues. V lost 4 bases and J 2 bases, leaving 11 bases between the germline ends. Germline V CDR1 and CDR2: GTSNPN, SVGIG (reference sequence). The CDR3 reads CAWNYGSNYGYTF. The DNA for the CDR3 is TGTGCCTGGAATTACGGGTCCAACTATGGCTACACCTTC.

This chain connects TRBV2 to TRBJ1-2; 7 positions agree with TRBD1. The germline CDR1 and CDR2 sequences are SNHLY and FYNNEI. The J segment lost 4 bases and the V segment lost 3 bases, leaving 11 bases of the junction unmatched. The CDR3 extends over 16 amino acids. The CDR3 loop is CASSDRAGGTGYGYTF. In nucleotides, the CDR3 is TGTGCCAGCAGTGATCGGGCAGGGGGGACGGGCTATGGCTACACCTTC.

The chain uses TRBV7-9 and TRBJ2-1, with D unclear. The V gene lost 1 base and the J gene lost 2 bases, with 12 bases spanning the gap. There are 16 residues in the CDR3. Looked up from germline, CDR1 is SEHNR and CDR2 is FQNEAQ (reference sequence). The CDR3 DNA follows: TGTGCCAGCAGCTTAGTCCCCCGACAAGCCTACAATGAGCAGTTCTTC. Its protein product is CASSLVPRQAYNEQFF.

V and J are TRBV14 and TRBJ1-1; no firm D call. Germline V gene sequence: CDR1 SGHDN, CDR2 FVKESK. The CDR3 has 15 amino acids. V was clipped by 1 base and J by 4 bases, with 13 bases between them. In DNA form, the CDR3 reads TGTGCCAGCAGCCAAGTCTCGTTTAGTTCCACTGAAGCTTTCTTT. Protein sequence: CASSQVSFSSTEAFF.

This chain joins TRBV6-6 and TRBJ2-7; TRBD1 agrees at 10 bases. V gave up 5 bases and J gave up 4 bases; unmatched junction bases: 5. The CDR3 spans 14 residues. Germline CDR1 is MNHNY and CDR2 is SVGAGI (reference sequence). In DNA form, the CDR3 reads TGTGCCAGCAGTCCGACAGGGGGCGGATACGAGCAGTACTTC. As protein: CASSPTGGGYEQYF.

The rearrangement uses TRBV24-1 and TRBJ1-1, with TRBD1 identical over 7 bases. V was clipped by 10 bases and J by 1 base; unmatched bases: 11. This CDR3 is built from 15 residues. CDR1 and CDR2 (germline): KGHDR, SFDVKD. Written as DNA, the CDR3 is TGTGCCACTCCAGCGACAGGGCCGACGAACACTGAAGCTTTCTTT. Translation gives CATPATGPTNTEAFF.

V gene TRBV28 combines with J gene TRBJ2-7; unclear D gene. The CDR3 is 15 amino acids. Germline values: CDR1 MDHEN, CDR2 SYDVKM. Trimming shortened V by 3 bases and J by 2 bases, and 14 bases separated the two germline ends. Here the CDR3 reads CASSFGERLTYEQYF. As DNA, the CDR3 is TGTGCCAGCAGTTTCGGCGAGAGGCTAACCTACGAGCAGTACTTC.

The chain is built from TRBV12-3 or TRBV12-4 and TRBJ2-7, with 8 bases fitting TRBD1. The CDR3 is 12 amino acids. V trimming: 6 bases; J trimming: 6 bases; junction bases outside the gene matches: 4. The CDR3 is CASRTGTGEQYF. CDR3 nucleotides: TGTGCCAGCAGGACCGGGACAGGCGAGCAGTACTTC.

The chain carries TRBV7-3 and TRBJ2-1, with 9 bases fitting TRBD2. The germline V gene has CDR1 SGHTA and CDR2 FQGTGA. The trim removed 0 bases at V and 0 bases at J, leaving 6 bases unmatched. The CDR3 runs 18 residues. The CDR3 region has the DNA TGTGCCAGCAGCTTAACGGGGAGCGGGAGGAGCTCCTACAATGAGCAGTTCTTC. It yields the protein CASSLTGSGRSSYNEQFF. Based on the CDR3 plus reference TRBV7-3 and TRBJ2-1, the full variable domain is GAGVSQTPSNKVTEKGKYVELRCDPISGHTALYWYRQSLGQGPEFLIYFQGTGAADDSGLPNDRFFAVRPEGSVSTLKIQRTERGDSAVYLCASSLTGSGRSSYNEQFFGPGTRLTVL.

The chain combines TRBV28 with TRBJ1-2; 12 positions agree with TRBD1. CDR1 MDHEN and CDR2 SYDVKM come from the germline V gene. With 6 bases clipped from V and 2 bases from J, the junction kept 10 bases outside the gene matches. The CDR3 spans 17 residues. CDR3 nucleotides: TGTGCCAGCAGCCCCCCCGGGACAGGGGGCTCAAACTATGGCTACACCTTC. It codes for CASSPPGTGGSNYGYTF.

V gene TRBV27 combines with J gene TRBJ1-1; D is perhaps TRBD1 (6 bases). The CDR3 is made up of 14 amino acids. Trimming shortened V by 1 base and J by 4 bases, and 10 bases separated the two germline ends. CDR1 and CDR2 (germline): MNHEY, SMNVEV (reference sequence). The DNA for the CDR3 is TGTGCCAGCAGTTTATTCAGGGGCGGCACTGAAGCTTTCTTT. This gives the protein CASSLFRGGTEAFF.

The chain combines TRBV10-3 with TRBJ1-5; possible D gene TRBD1, 6 bases. This CDR3 comprises 14 residues. The germline V and J ends were trimmed by 0 bases and 11 bases, with 14 bases remaining between them. Germline V lookup: CDR1 ENHRY, CDR2 SYGVKD. The chain's CDR3 is CAISESRGPGAQHF. The CDR3 region has the DNA TGTGCCATCAGTGAGTCCAGGGGCCCAGGAGCCCAGCATTTT.

The genes are TRBV4-2 and TRBJ2-1; 10 nucleotides align to TRBD2. The length of the CDR3 is 22 residues. With V trimmed by 0 bases and J by 5 bases, 22 bases remained unmatched. Per germline, CDR1 LGHNA and CDR2 YNFKEQ. The CDR3 sequence is CASSQDGRPGLARIRTDNEQFF. CDR3 nucleotide sequence: TGTGCCAGCAGCCAAGATGGGAGACCGGGACTAGCGCGCATCCGTACTGACAATGAGCAGTTCTTC.